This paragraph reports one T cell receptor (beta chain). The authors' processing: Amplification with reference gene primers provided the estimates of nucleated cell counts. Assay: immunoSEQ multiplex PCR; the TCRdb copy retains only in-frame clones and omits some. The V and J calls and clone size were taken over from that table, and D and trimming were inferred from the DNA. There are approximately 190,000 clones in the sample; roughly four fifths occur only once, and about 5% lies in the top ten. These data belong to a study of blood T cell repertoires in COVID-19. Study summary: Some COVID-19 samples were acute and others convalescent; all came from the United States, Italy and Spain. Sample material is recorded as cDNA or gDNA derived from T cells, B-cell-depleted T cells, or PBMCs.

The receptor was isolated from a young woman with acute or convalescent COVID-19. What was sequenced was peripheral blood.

This chain's CDR3 is CATLGGSQETQYF. The CDR3 bases are TGTGCCACGCTGGGAGGTAGCCAAGAGACCCAGTACTTC. The chain joins TRBV10-3 to TRBJ2-5; the D gene is possibly TRBD2 (6 bases). Germline lookup yields CDR1 ENHRY and CDR2 SYGVKD. CDR3 length: 13 residues. V was shortened by 10 bases and J by 1 base, with 13 bases between the two germline ends.